Listed below are T cell receptor beta chains from one sample, sequenced in a study of blood T cell repertoires in COVID-19. Data came from immunoSEQ multiplex PCR; TCRdb stores just in-frame clones and leaves some out. The table includes fewer than 200,000 clones, around nine tenths detected once. What was sequenced was peripheral blood. These receptors all stem from a young woman who had recovered from COVID-19. The CDR3 runs from the conserved cysteine through the conserved F or W. A D gene is named only where the DNA matches it firmly. The size field is filled for only some rows; it gives once, few, many or a size class.

size | J | D | V | DNA | CDR3
NA | TRBJ2-2 | NA | TRBV11-2 | TGTGCCAGCAGCTTAGAAACAGATTCGAGGGAGCTGTTTTTT | CASSLETDSRELFF
NA | TRBJ1-1 | NA | TRBV13 | TGTGCCAGCAGCTCCCGGACATTGGGCACTGAAGCTTTCTTT | CASSSRTLGTEAFF
NA | TRBJ1-5 | NA | TRBV19 | TGTGCCAGTCGCCCCCGGGGTGACAATCAGCCCCAGCATTTT | CASRPRGDNQPQHF
NA | TRBJ1-1 | NA | TRBV18 | TGTGCCAGCTCACCTGCGGGAAACATGAACACTGAAGCTTTCTTT | CASSPAGNMNTEAFF
NA | TRBJ1-6 | NA | TRBV6-2/TRBV6-3 | TGTGCCAGCAGTAGGGGCATCGGAACCCCGAATTCACCCCTCCACTTT | CASSRGIGTPNSPLHF
NA | TRBJ2-1 | TRBD2 | TRBV25-1 | TGTGCCAGCAGTGAATCTCCTTTAGCGGGAGGGCCCCAGGGTGAGCAGTTCTTC | CASSESPLAGGPQGEQFF
NA | TRBJ2-1 | TRBD2 | TRBV6-5 | TGTGCCAGCAGTTATCGGGCGGGAGGGTTTGGCAATGAGCAGTTCTTC | CASSYRAGGFGNEQFF
NA | TRBJ2-7 | NA | TRBV5-1 | TGCGCCAGCAGCCAGGGAAACGAGCAGTACTTC | CASSQGNEQYF
NA | TRBJ2-1 | NA | TRBV6-5 | TGTGCCAGCAGCCGGGACTCCCACAATGAGCAGTTCTTC | CASSRDSHNEQFF
NA | TRBJ2-1 | NA | TRBV6-5 | TGTGCCAGCAGTTCCACCGGAGGGATTAATGAGCAGTTCTTC | CASSSTGGINEQFF
NA | TRBJ1-1 | NA | TRBV10-3 | TGTGCCATCATTCCGACTGGAAAGAAAGCTTTCTTT | CAIIPTGKKAFF
NA | TRBJ1-4 | NA | TRBV6-5 | TGTGCCAGCAGTCAGACAGGCTTTAATGAAAAACTGTTTTTT | CASSQTGFNEKLFF
NA | TRBJ2-1 | TRBD1 | TRBV6-2/TRBV6-3 | TGTGCCAGCAGCGGACAGGGGTTTAGCAATGAGCAGTTCTTC | CASSGQGFSNEQFF
NA | TRBJ1-1 | NA | TRBV3-1/TRBV3-2 | TGTGCCAGCAGATACAGGGAGACTGAAGCTTTCTTT | CASRYRETEAFF
NA | TRBJ1-6 | NA | TRBV3-1/TRBV3-2 | TGTGCCAGCAGCCAAGGGCAGGGGACAACCAATTCACCCCTCCACTTT | CASSQGQGTTNSPLHF
NA | TRBJ2-3 | TRBD2 | TRBV5-4 | TGTGCCAGCAGCCCGATCATTGGCGGGGGTTTCACAGATACGCAGTATTTT | CASSPIIGGGFTDTQYF
few | TRBJ1-5 | TRBD1 | TRBV3-1/TRBV3-2 | TGTGCCAGCAGCCCCCGACAGGGGATGGGCAATCAGCCCCAGCATTTT | CASSPRQGMGNQPQHF
NA | TRBJ2-1 | TRBD2 | TRBV5-1 | TGCGCCAGCAGCCTAGAGCGGGGGGGCATCTCCTACAATGAGCAGTTCTTC | CASSLERGGISYNEQFF
NA | TRBJ2-6 | NA | TRBV27 | TGTGCCAGCAGTACCCGGGACTCAAGGCCCGGGGCCAACGTCCTGACTTTC | CASSTRDSRPGANVLTF
NA | TRBJ1-2 | TRBD1 | TRBV12-3/TRBV12-4 | TGTGCCAGCAGTCAGGACAGGGTCTATGGCTACACCTTC | CASSQDRVYGYTF
once | TRBJ1-1 | TRBD1 | TRBV9 | TGTGCCAGTTCACAACCGAATACAGGGGGCAACACTGAAGCTTTCTTT | CASSQPNTGGNTEAFF
NA | TRBJ2-5 | NA | TRBV6-5 | TGTGCCAGCAGTTACGGTCCGGGTGAGACCCAGTACTTC | CASSYGPGETQYF
NA | TRBJ1-1 | TRBD1 | TRBV29-1 | TGCGGGACAGGGAACACTGAAGCTTTCTTT | CGTGNTEAFF
NA | TRBJ1-1 | NA | TRBV25-1 | TGTGCCAGCAGAACAGGGTCGAGCACTGAAGCTTTCTTT | CASRTGSSTEAFF
NA | TRBJ2-1 | NA | TRBV28 | TGTGCCAGCAGCCGATCGACAGCGTACAATGAGCAGTTCTTC | CASSRSTAYNEQFF
NA | TRBJ1-6 | TRBD1 | TRBV7-2 | TGTGCCAGCAGCTTAGACAGGGGAATGGAAACACCCCTCCACTTT | CASSLDRGMETPLHF
once | TRBJ1-1 | NA | TRBV13 | TGTGCCAGCGAGGGTCCGGGGAACACTGAAGCTTTCTTT | CASEGPGNTEAFF
NA | TRBJ2-3 | NA | TRBV6-4 | TGTGCCAGCAGTGTGAGTGGTGGCGGGACGCCAGATACGCAGTATTTT | CASSVSGGGTPDTQYF
NA | TRBJ1-2 | TRBD1 | TRBV2 | TGTGCCAGCTCCAATCAGGGGGGCCGGATCTATGGCTACACCTTC | CASSNQGGRIYGYTF
few | TRBJ1-1 | NA | TRBV7-9 | TGTGCCAGCAGCTTAGATACGGGTTACTCTCAGGGCACTGAAGCTTTCTTT | CASSLDTGYSQGTEAFF
NA | TRBJ2-5 | TRBD2 | TRBV10-3 | TGTGCCATCAGTGATGAGACTAGCGGGAGTGAGACCCAGTACTTC | CAISDETSGSETQYF
NA | TRBJ2-7 | TRBD2 | TRBV5-4 | TGTGCCAGCAGCTTGTTCCTAGCGGGGGCCTCCTACGAGCAGTACTTC | CASSLFLAGASYEQYF
NA | TRBJ2-5 | TRBD2 | TRBV4-2 | TGTGCCAGCAGCCAATTGACTAGCGGACAAGAGACCCAGTACTTC | CASSQLTSGQETQYF
NA | TRBJ2-1 | TRBD2 | TRBV7-2 | TGTGCCAGCAGCCCCCGGACTAGCGGGAGGGTCAATGAGCAGTTCTTC | CASSPRTSGRVNEQFF
NA | TRBJ2-2 | TRBD2 | TRBV11-2 | TGTGCCAGCAGCTTAACTAGCGGGATAAACACCGGGGAGCTGTTTTTT | CASSLTSGINTGELFF
NA | TRBJ1-2 | TRBD1 | TRBV18 | TGTGCCAGCTCACCCACCCTAGGACAGGCCCAAGTCGGCTACACCTTC | CASSPTLGQAQVGYTF
NA | TRBJ2-3 | TRBD2 | TRBV7-9 | TGTGCCAGCAGCGAGCTTATGGTAGCGGGGTGGACAGATACGCAGTATTTT | CASSELMVAGWTDTQYF
NA | TRBJ2-1 | TRBD2 | TRBV19 | TGTGCCAGTAGTATAGAGCTAGCGGGAGGCCCATACAATGAGCAGTTCTTC | CASSIELAGGPYNEQFF
NA | TRBJ1-4 | TRBD1 | TRBV18 | TGTGCCAGCTCACCGAGGGGGCAGGGTGCTAATGAAAAACTGTTTTTT | CASSPRGQGANEKLFF
NA | TRBJ1-1 | NA | TRBV15 | TGTGCCACCAGCATCGACACTGAAGCTTTCTTT | CATSIDTEAFF
NA | TRBJ1-2 | TRBD1 | TRBV6-4 | TGTGCCACCCGGGAGGGGGCAGGTGGCTACACCTTC | CATREGAGGYTF
NA | TRBJ1-4 | NA | TRBV29-1 | TGCAGCGTTGGCGGTGGGGGGGGAACTAATGAAAAACTGTTTTTT | CSVGGGGGTNEKLFF
once | TRBJ2-7 | TRBD2 | TRBV7-8 | TGTGCCAGCACTCCACTTTTACTAGCGGGGGGGACCTACGAGCAGTACTTC | CASTPLLLAGGTYEQYF
NA | TRBJ1-4 | NA | TRBV7-9 | TGTGCCAGCACCACCTCCGTTGAAAAACTGTTTTTT | CASTTSVEKLFF
once | TRBJ2-1 | TRBD1 | TRBV5-5 | TGTGCCAGCAGCTCTCGGACAGGGGGCACCTACAATGAGCAGTTCTTC | CASSSRTGGTYNEQFF
few | TRBJ1-4 | NA | TRBV7-8 | TGTGCCAGCAGCCCATTGACAATTTCGAGCGAAAAACTGTTTTTT | CASSPLTISSEKLFF
NA | TRBJ1-2 | NA | TRBV24-1 | TGTGCCACCAGTGAGGGCCCTCTCTATGGCTACACCTTC | CATSEGPLYGYTF
NA | TRBJ2-3 | TRBD1 | TRBV6-5 | TGTGCCAGCAGTTTGGGACAGGGGGCAGATACGCAGTATTTT | CASSLGQGADTQYF
NA | TRBJ2-1 | NA | TRBV24-1 | TGTGCCACCAGTGAAGGGACAGAGCAGTTCTTC | CATSEGTEQFF
NA | TRBJ2-3 | TRBD1 | TRBV5-1 | TGCGCCAGCAGCACCGGACAGGGCGCCACAGATACGCAGTATTTT | CASSTGQGATDTQYF